This T cell receptor (beta chain) comes out of a study of Tregs in tolerant kidney transplant recipients. Study results and caveats: In tolerant patients, donor-specific Tregs outgrew total Tregs, suggesting antigen-driven expansion.

The CDR3 contains 15 residues. Trimming removed 5 bases from V and 4 bases from J, with 15 bases in between. Germline lookup yields CDR1 SGHTA and CDR2 FQGNSA. Details on this clone: What it recognizes is unknown. The CDR3 is cut off 3 residues early in the read; its end comes from the germline J gene.

Unstimulated regulatory T cells (CD4+CD25+CD127-), CD4+CD25- non-regulatory cells, CD4 and CD8 cells were FACS-sorted from thawed PBMCs. Clones were read by immunoSEQ multiplex PCR, and TCRdb kept only the in-frame ones, dropping some. The table counts 30,000 to 35,000 clones; 6.5% to 8% lies in the top ten. Sequenced here: CD8+ T cells from blood, sampled before the transplant. This clonotype was obtained from a human donor who received a combined kidney and bone marrow transplant. The chain carries TRBV7-2 and TRBJ2-1; TRBD1 might be the D (7 bases). The sequenced CDR3 bases are TGTGCCAGCAGCGTAGGAGGGGGCCCATACAATGAG. Amino acid sequence: CASSVGGGPYNE. The full CDR3 reads CASSVGGGPYNEQFF.